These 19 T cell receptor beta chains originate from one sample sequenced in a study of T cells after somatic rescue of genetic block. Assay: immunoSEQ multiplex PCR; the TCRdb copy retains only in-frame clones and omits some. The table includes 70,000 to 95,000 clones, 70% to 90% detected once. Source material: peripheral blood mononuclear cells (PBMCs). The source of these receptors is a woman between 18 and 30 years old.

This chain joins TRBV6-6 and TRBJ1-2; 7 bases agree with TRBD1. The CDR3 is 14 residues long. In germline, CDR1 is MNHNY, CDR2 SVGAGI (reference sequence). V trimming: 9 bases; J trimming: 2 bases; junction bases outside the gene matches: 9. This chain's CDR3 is CASHRQGANYGYTF. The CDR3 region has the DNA TGTGCCAGTCACCGACAGGGCGCAAACTATGGCTACACCTTC.

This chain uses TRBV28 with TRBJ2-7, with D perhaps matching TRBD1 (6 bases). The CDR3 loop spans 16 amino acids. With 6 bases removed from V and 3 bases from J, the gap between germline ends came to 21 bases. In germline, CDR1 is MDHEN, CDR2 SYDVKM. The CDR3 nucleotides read TGTGCCAGCAGCCGATCGAAGGACAGAAGCATCTACGAGCAGTACTTC. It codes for CASSRSKDRSIYEQYF.

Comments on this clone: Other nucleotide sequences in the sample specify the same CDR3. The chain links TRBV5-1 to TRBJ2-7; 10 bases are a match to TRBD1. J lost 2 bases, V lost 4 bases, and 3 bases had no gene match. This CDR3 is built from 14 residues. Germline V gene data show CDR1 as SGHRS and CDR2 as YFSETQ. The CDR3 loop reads CASSNGQGAYEQYF. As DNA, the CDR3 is TGCGCCAGCAGCAACGGACAGGGGGCCTACGAGCAGTACTTC.

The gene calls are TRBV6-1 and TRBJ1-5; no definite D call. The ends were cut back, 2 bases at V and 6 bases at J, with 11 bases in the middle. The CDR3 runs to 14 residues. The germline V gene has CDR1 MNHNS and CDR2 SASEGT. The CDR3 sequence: CASSETGMGQPQHF. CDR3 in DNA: TGTGCCAGCAGTGAAACGGGGATGGGTCAGCCCCAGCATTTT.

As DNA, the CDR3 is TGTGCCAGCAGCTCCCGGGACAGGGGCTCCCTAGCAGACACCTTC. Amino acid sequence: CASSSRDRGSLADTF. The chain is built from TRBV7-9 and TRBJ1-2, with 10 bases fitting TRBD1. The CDR3 is 15 residues long. Germline V gene lookup returns CDR1 SEHNR and CDR2 FQNEAQ (reference sequence). J gave up 12 bases and V 4 bases, and 14 bases lay outside the gene matches.

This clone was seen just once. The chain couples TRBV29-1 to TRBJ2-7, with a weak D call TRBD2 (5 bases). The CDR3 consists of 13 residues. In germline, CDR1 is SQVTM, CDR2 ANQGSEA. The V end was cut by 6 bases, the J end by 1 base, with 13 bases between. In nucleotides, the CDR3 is TGCAGCGTGGCGGGTGGCAGGTCCTACGAGCAGTACTTC. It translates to CSVAGGRSYEQYF.

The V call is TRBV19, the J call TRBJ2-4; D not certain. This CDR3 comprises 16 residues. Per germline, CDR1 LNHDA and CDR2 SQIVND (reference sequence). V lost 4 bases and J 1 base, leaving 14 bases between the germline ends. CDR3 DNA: TGTGCCAGTAGTAGGGGTGCGGAAAGGGCCAAAAACATTCAGTACTTC. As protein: CASSRGAERAKNIQYF. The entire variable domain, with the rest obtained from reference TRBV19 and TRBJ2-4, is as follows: DGGITQSPKYLFRKEGQNVTLSCEQNLNHDAMYWYRQDPGQGLRLIYYSQIVNDFQKGDIAEGYSVSREKKESFPLTVTSAQKNPTAFYLCASSRGAERAKNIQYFGAGTRLSVL.

The CDR3 DNA reads TGTGCCAGCAGCGATCGATACACAGATACGCAGTATTTT. It specifies CASSDRYTDTQYF. V is TRBV7-9 and J is TRBJ2-3; D ambiguous. CDR3 length: 13 amino acids. Germline CDR1 and CDR2: SEHNR and FQNEAQ (reference sequence). V was trimmed by 5 bases and J by 2 bases, leaving 8 bases between them. The complete variable domain, with remaining parts taken from reference TRBV7-9 and TRBJ2-3, reads DTGVSQNPRHKITKRGQNVTFRCDPISEHNRLYWYRQTLGQGPEFLTYFQNEAQLEKSRLLSDRFSAERPKGSFSTLEIQRTEQGDSAMYLCASSDRYTDTQYFGPGTRLTVL.

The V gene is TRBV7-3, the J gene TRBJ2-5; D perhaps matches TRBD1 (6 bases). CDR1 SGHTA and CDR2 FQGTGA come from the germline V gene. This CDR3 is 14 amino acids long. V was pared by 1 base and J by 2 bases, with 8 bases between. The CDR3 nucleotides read TGTGCCAGCAGCTTAAAGCAGGGGCAAGAGACCCAGTACTTC. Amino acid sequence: CASSLKQGQETQYF.

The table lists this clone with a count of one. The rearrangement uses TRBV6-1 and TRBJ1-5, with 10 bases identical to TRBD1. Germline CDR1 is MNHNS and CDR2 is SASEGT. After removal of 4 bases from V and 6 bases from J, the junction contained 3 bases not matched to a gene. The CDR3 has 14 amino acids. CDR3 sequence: CASSGWTGGQPQHF. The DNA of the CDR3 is TGTGCCAGCAGTGGATGGACAGGGGGTCAGCCCCAGCATTTT.

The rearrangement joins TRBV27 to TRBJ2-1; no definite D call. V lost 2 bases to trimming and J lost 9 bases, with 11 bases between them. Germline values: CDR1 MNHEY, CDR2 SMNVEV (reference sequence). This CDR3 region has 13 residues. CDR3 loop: CASSLLGRTEQFF. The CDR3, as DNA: TGTGCCAGCAGTTTACTCGGCAGGACTGAGCAGTTCTTC.

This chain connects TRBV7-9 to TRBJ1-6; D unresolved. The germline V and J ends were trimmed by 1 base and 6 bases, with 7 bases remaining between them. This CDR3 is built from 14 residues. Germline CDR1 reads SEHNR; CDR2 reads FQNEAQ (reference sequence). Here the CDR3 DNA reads TGTGCCAGCAGCTTAGGTCAGACTAATTCACCCCTCCACTTT. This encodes CASSLGQTNSPLHF.

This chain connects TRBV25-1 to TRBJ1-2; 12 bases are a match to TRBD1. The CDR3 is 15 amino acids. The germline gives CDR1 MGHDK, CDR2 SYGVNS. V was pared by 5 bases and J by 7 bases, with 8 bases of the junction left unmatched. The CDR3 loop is CASSPGQGAGIGYTF. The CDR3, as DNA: TGTGCCAGCAGTCCGGGACAGGGGGCAGGTATTGGCTACACCTTC.

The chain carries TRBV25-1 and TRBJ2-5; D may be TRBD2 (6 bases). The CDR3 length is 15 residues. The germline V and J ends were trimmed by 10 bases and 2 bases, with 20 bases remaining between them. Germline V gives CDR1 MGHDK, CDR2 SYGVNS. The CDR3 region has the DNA TGTGCCACCTCGAGACTAGTTGGCCCACAAGAGACCCAGTACTTC. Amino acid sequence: CATSRLVGPQETQYF.

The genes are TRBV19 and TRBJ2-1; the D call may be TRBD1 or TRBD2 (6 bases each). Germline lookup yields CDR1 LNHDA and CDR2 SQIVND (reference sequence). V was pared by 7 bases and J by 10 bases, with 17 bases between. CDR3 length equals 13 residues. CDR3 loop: CASNQGGGREQFF. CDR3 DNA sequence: TGTGCCAGTAACCAAGGAGGGGGACGAGAGCAGTTCTTC.

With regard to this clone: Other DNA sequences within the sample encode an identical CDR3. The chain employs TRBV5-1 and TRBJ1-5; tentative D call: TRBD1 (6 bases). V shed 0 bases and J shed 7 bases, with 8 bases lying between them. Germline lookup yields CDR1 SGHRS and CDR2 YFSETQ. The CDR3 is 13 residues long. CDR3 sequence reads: CASSLEGEQPQHF. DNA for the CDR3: TGCGCCAGCAGCTTGGAGGGGGAACAGCCCCAGCATTTT.

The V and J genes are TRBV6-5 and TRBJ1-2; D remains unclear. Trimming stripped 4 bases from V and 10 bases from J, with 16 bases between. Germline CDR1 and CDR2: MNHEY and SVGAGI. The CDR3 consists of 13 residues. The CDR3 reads CASSLSSSRVYTF. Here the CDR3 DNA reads TGTGCCAGCAGTTTATCCTCTTCGCGGGTCTACACCTTC.

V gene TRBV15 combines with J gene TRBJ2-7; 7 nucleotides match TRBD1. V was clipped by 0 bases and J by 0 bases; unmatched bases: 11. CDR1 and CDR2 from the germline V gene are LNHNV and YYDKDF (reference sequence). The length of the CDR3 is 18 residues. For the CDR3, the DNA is TGTGCCACCAGCAGAGACCGGCTGACAGGGTCCTTCTCCTACGAGCAGTACTTC. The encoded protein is CATSRDRLTGSFSYEQYF.

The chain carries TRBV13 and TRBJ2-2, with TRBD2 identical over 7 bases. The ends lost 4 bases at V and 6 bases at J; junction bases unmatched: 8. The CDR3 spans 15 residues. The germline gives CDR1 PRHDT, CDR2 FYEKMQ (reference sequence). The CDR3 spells CASSSAPRGAGELFF. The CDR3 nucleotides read TGTGCCAGCAGCTCGGCACCCCGGGGGGCCGGGGAGCTGTTTTTT.